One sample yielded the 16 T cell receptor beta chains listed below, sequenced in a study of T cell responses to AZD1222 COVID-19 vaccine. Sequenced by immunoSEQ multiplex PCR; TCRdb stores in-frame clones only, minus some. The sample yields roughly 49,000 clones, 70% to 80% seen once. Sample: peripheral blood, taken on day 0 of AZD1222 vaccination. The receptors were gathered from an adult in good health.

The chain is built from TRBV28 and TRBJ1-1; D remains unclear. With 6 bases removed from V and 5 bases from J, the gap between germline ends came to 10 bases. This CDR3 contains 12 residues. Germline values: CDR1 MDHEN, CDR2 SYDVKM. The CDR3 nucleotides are TGTGCCAGCAGATCTCTGGAGACTGAAGCTTTCTTT. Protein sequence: CASRSLETEAFF.

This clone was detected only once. For the CDR3, the DNA is TGCGCCAGCAGCGGGGGACAGGGGGCTGAAGCTTTCTTT. Residues: CASSGGQGAEAFF. The rearrangement links TRBV5-1 to TRBJ1-1, with 11 bases fitting TRBD1. Per germline, CDR1 SGHRS and CDR2 YFSETQ. The CDR3 runs to 13 residues. Trimming cost V 4 bases and J 6 bases; bases outside gene matches: 2.

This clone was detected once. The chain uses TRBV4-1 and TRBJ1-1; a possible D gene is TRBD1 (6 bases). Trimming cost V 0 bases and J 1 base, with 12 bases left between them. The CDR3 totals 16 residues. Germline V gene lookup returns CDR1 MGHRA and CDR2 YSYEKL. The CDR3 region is CASSQEAAGANTEAFF. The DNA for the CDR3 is TGCGCCAGCAGCCAAGAGGCGGCAGGGGCGAACACTGAAGCTTTCTTT.

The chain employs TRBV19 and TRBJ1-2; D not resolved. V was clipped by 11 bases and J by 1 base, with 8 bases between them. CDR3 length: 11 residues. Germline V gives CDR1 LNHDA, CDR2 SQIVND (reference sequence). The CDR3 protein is CASQRNYGYTF. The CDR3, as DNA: TGTGCCTCCCAACGTAACTATGGCTACACCTTC. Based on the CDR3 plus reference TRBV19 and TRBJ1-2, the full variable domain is DGGITQSPKYLFRKEGQNVTLSCEQNLNHDAMYWYRQDPGQGLRLIYYSQIVNDFQKGDIAEGYSVSREKKESFPLTVTSAQKNPTAFYLCASQRNYGYTFGSGTRLTVV.

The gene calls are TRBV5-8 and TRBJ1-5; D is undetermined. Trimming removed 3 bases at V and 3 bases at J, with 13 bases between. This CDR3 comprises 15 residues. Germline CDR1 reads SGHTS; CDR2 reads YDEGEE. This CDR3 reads CASSSVRETNQPQHF. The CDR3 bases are TGTGCCAGCAGCTCCGTCCGGGAGACCAATCAGCCCCAGCATTTT.

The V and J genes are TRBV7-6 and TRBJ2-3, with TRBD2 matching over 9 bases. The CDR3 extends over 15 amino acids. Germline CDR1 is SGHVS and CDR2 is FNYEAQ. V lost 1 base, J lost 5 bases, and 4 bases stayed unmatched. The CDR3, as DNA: TGTGCCAGCAGCTTAGGGCGGGGGGGAGAAGATACGCAGTATTTT. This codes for CASSLGRGGEDTQYF.

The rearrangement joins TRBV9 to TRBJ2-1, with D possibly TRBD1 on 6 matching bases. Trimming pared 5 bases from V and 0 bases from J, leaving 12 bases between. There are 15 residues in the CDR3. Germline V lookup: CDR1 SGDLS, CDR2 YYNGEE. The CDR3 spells CASRAGQSSYNEQFF. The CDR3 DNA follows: TGTGCCAGCAGAGCCGGACAGAGCTCCTACAATGAGCAGTTCTTC.

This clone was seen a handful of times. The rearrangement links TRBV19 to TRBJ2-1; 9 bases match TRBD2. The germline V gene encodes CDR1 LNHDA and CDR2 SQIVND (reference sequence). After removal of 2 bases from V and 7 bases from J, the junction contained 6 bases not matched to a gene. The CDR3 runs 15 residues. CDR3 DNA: TGTGCCAGTAGTATAACCAGCGGGAGGCAGAATGAGCAGTTCTTC. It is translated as CASSITSGRQNEQFF.

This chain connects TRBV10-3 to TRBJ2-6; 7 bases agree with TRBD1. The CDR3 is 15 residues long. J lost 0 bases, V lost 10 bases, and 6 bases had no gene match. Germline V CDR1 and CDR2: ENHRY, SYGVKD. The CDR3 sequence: CATKGGASGANVLTF. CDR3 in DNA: TGTGCCACCAAAGGGGGCGCCTCTGGGGCCAACGTCCTGACTTTC.

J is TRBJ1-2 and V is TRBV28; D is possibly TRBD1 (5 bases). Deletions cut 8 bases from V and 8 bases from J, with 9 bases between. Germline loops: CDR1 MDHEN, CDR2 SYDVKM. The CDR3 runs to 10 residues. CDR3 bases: TGTGCCAGCCAGGGCATCGGCTACACCTTC. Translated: CASQGIGYTF.

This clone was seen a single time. The CDR3 DNA is TGTGCCAGCAGTTACAGCGGCGGCTACACCTTC. Residues: CASSYSGGYTF. V is TRBV2 and J is TRBJ1-2, with D uncertain. Germline CDR1 reads SNHLY; CDR2 reads FYNNEI. The ends were cut back, 5 bases at V and 8 bases at J, with 9 bases in the middle. The CDR3 covers 11 residues.

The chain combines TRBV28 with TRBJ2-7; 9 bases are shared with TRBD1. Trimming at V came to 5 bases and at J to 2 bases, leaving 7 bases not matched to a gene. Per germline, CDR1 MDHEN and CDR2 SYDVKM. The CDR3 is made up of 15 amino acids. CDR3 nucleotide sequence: TGTGCCAGCAGTCAGTCCGGGACAGGGACCTACGAGCAGTACTTC. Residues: CASSQSGTGTYEQYF.

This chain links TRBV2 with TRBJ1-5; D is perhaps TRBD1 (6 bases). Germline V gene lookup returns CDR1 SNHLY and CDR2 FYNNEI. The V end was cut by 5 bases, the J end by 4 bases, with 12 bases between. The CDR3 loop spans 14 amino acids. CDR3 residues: CASSSGTTNQPQHF. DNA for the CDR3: TGTGCCAGCAGTTCCGGGACAACTAATCAGCCCCAGCATTTT. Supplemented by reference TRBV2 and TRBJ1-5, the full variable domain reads EPEVTQTPSHQVTQMGQEVILRCVPISNHLYFYWYRQILGQKVEFLVSFYNNEISEKSEIFDDQFSVERPDGSNFTLKIRSTKLEDSAMYFCASSSGTTNQPQHFGDGTRLSIL.

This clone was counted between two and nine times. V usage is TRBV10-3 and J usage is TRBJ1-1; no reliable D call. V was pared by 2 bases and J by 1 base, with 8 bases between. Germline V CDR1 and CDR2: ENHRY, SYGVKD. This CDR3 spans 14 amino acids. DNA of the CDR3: TGTGCCATCAGTGAGAGTCGGGCGAACACTGAAGCTTTCTTT. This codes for CAISESRANTEAFF.

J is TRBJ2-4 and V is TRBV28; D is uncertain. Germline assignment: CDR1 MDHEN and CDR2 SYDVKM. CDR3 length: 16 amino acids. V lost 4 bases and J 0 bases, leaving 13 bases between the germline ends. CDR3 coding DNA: TGTGCCAGCAGTTCACAGCAACCGCTAGCCAAAAACATTCAGTACTTC. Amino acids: CASSSQQPLAKNIQYF.

CDR3 in amino acids: CAISESFGRGDGNQPQHF. The CDR3, as DNA: TGTGCCATCAGTGAGTCGTTTGGCAGGGGAGACGGCAATCAGCCCCAGCATTTT. The rearrangement links TRBV10-3 to TRBJ1-5; tentatively, D is TRBD1 (6 bases). The CDR3 contains 18 residues. The germline CDR1 and CDR2 sequences are ENHRY and SYGVKD. Trimming took 0 bases from V and 2 from J, leaving 17 bases between them.